The 21 T cell receptor beta chains presented below share a single source sample, sequenced in a study of blood T cell repertoires in COVID-19. Only in-frame clones appear in the TCRdb table, and some are missing; sequencing was by immunoSEQ multiplex PCR. The table lists roughly 300,000 clones, around 90% of them singletons, with 2.3% in the top ten. The material sequenced was PBMCs or T cells enriched from blood (not recorded which). The receptors derive from a woman aged 40 to 49 with acute COVID-19.

This clone has a single count. V usage is TRBV6-2 or TRBV6-3 and J usage is TRBJ2-7, with D maybe TRBD2 (6 bases). CDR1 MNHEY and CDR2 SVGEGT come from the germline V gene. The V end was cut by 6 bases, the J end by 6 bases, with 15 bases between. This CDR3 comprises 13 residues. CDR3 DNA: TGTGCCAGCAGCATAGCGGCACACCTCGAGCAGTACTTC. This codes for CASSIAAHLEQYF.

This rearrangement joins TRBV1 to TRBJ1-5; the table gives TRBD1 as D, unverified against the DNA. TRBV1 is an annotated pseudogene. This CDR3 contains 14 residues. The CDR3 nucleotides read TGCACCAGCAGAAAAGACAGGATTATCCAGCCCCAGCATTTT. It codes for CTSRKDRIIQPQHF.

CDR3 sequence (DNA): TGTGCCAGCAGTGAAACGGAGGGGCAGGGTGAGCAGTTCTTC. Translation: CASSETEGQGEQFF. The chain uses TRBV2 and TRBJ2-1; D is possibly TRBD2 (6 bases). The CDR3 loop spans 14 amino acids. The germline CDR1 and CDR2 sequences are SNHLY and FYNNEI. V shed 2 bases and J shed 9 bases, with 14 bases lying between them.

This chain uses TRBV28 with TRBJ1-1; D is ambiguous. Germline CDR1 is MDHEN and CDR2 is SYDVKM. Trimming pared 6 bases from V and 3 bases from J, leaving 14 bases between. The CDR3 is made up of 14 amino acids. The CDR3 sequence is CASSRSSSYTEAFF. The CDR3 DNA reads as TGTGCCAGCAGCCGTTCAAGCTCGTACACTGAAGCTTTCTTT.

The CDR3 DNA reads as TGTGCCTGGGCCCCCATCGACACCCCAGAAGGCTACGAGCAGTACTTC. Encoded protein: CAWAPIDTPEGYEQYF. The chain combines TRBV30 with TRBJ2-7; D is undetermined. The CDR3 consists of 16 residues. Germline values: CDR1 GTSNPN, CDR2 SVGIG (reference sequence). V was pared by 5 bases and J by 3 bases, with 23 bases between.

The V and J genes are TRBV3-1 (or the pseudogene TRBV3-2) and TRBJ1-6; perhaps TRBD1 as D (5 bases). Germline CDR1 and CDR2: LGHDT and YNNKEL (reference sequence). The CDR3 runs to 14 residues. Trimming stripped 5 bases from V and 7 bases from J, with 12 bases between. The CDR3 sequence: CASSSSGKNSPLHF. The CDR3 region has the DNA TGTGCCAGCAGCTCCTCAGGGAAAAATTCACCCCTCCACTTT.

The chain recombines TRBV19 with TRBJ1-5; 8 positions match TRBD1. Germline CDR1 is LNHDA and CDR2 is SQIVND (reference sequence). There are 15 residues in the CDR3. Trimming took 7 bases from V and 6 from J; bases not matched to a gene: 11. The CDR3, as DNA: TGTGCCAGTAACCCAGGGGGCGATTCACGTCAGCCCCAGCATTTT. Its translation is CASNPGGDSRQPQHF.

The V gene is TRBV24-1, the J gene TRBJ2-1; D remains unclear. The ends were cut back, 6 bases at V and 6 bases at J, with 17 bases in the middle. CDR3 length: 15 residues. The germline gives CDR1 KGHDR, CDR2 SFDVKD. CDR3: CATSSSNFSSNEQFF. The DNA of the CDR3 is TGTGCCACCAGTAGCTCAAACTTTAGCAGCAATGAGCAGTTCTTC.

The chain is built from TRBV30 and TRBJ2-4; TRBD1 might be the D (5 bases). This CDR3 spans 18 amino acids. V was cut by 0 bases and J by 1 base, with 19 bases left in between. CDR1 and CDR2 from the germline V gene are GTSNPN and SVGIG (reference sequence). CDR3 nucleotides: TGTGCCTGGAGTGTGTGGGGTGGGGCCCCAGCGGCCAAAAACATTCAGTACTTC. Translated: CAWSVWGGAPAAKNIQYF. The whole variable domain, remainder taken from reference TRBV30 and TRBJ2-4, is SQTIHQWPATLVQPVGSPLSLECTVEGTSNPNLYWYRQAAGRGLQLLFYSVGIGQISSEVPQNLSASRPQDRQFILSSKKLLLSDSGFYLCAWSVWGGAPAAKNIQYFGAGTRLSVL.

The chain has TRBV15 and TRBJ2-1; TRBD1 matches at 7 bases. Trimming removed 8 bases from V and 1 base from J; junction bases left unmatched: 5. Germline-derived CDR1 and CDR2 are LNHNV and YYDKDF (reference sequence). This CDR3 comprises 14 residues. DNA for the CDR3: TGTGCCACCTCGACAGGGAATTCCTACAATGAGCAGTTCTTC. Translating it yields CATSTGNSYNEQFF.

The V and J genes are TRBV5-1 and TRBJ1-4; possible D gene TRBD1, 6 bases. The CDR3 spans 12 residues. With 4 bases removed from V and 8 bases from J, the gap between germline ends came to 9 bases. Germline V CDR1 and CDR2: SGHRS, YFSETQ. The DNA for the CDR3 is TGCGCCAGCAGCCCGCAGGGGGAAAAACTGTTTTTT. It is translated as CASSPQGEKLFF. The whole variable domain, remainder taken from reference TRBV5-1 and TRBJ1-4, is KAGVTQTPRYLIKTRGQQVTLSCSPISGHRSVSWYQQTPGQGLQFLFEYFSETQRNKGNFPGRFSGRQFSNSRSEMNVSTLELGDSALYLCASSPQGEKLFFGSGTQLSVL.

The DNA of the CDR3 is TGTGCCAGCGTACGGGGGGCCTATGAAGCTTTCTTT. Its translation is CASVRGAYEAFF. The V call is TRBV2, the J call TRBJ1-1, with a tentative D call TRBD1 (6 bases). Germline CDR1 and CDR2: SNHLY and FYNNEI. The CDR3 totals 12 residues. V lost 8 bases and J lost 7, with 14 bases in between.

The gene calls are TRBV6-5 and TRBJ2-5; possible D gene TRBD1, 6 bases. V lost 4 bases to trimming and J lost 6 bases, with 15 bases between them. The CDR3 spans 14 residues. Looked up from germline, CDR1 is MNHEY and CDR2 is SVGAGI. CDR3 DNA sequence: TGTGCCAGCAGTTGGACCAGGGGTCAGAAGACCCAGTACTTC. The encoded protein is CASSWTRGQKTQYF.

The chain links TRBV14 to TRBJ2-1, with D possibly being TRBD1 (6 bases). This CDR3 is 16 amino acids long. Trimming removed 0 bases from V and 3 bases from J, with 12 bases in between. Germline V gene lookup returns CDR1 SGHDN and CDR2 FVKESK. CDR3 bases: TGTGCCAGCAGCCAAGATCATACGGACAGCTACAATGAGCAGTTCTTC. Translating it yields CASSQDHTDSYNEQFF.

The gene calls are TRBV7-8 and TRBJ1-5, with 8 bases aligning to TRBD1. Germline V CDR1 and CDR2: SGHVS, FQNEAQ. CDR3 length: 14 amino acids. V was pared by 4 bases and J by 4 bases, with 3 bases of the junction left unmatched. The CDR3 reads CASSYGQGNQPQHF. In DNA form, the CDR3 reads TGTGCCAGCAGCTACGGACAGGGAAATCAGCCCCAGCATTTT.

The rearrangement uses TRBV9 and TRBJ1-2, with 9 bases identical to TRBD1. Unmatched junction bases numbered 2, after V lost 2 bases and J lost 0 bases. This CDR3 region has 15 residues. The germline V gene encodes CDR1 SGDLS and CDR2 YYNGEE. For the CDR3, the DNA is TGTGCCAGCAGCGTTACAGGGGGCACTAACTATGGCTACACCTTC. As protein: CASSVTGGTNYGYTF.

The sample holds a few counts of this clone. The rearrangement links TRBV23-1 to TRBJ1-1, with D perhaps TRBD1 (5 bases). TRBV23-1 is sorted into the ORF group, with uncertain function. V lost 0 bases, J lost 5 bases, and 13 bases lay in between. The CDR3 covers 15 residues. The CDR3 reads CASSQSHGAGTEAFF. In nucleotides, the CDR3 is TGCGCCAGCAGTCAATCTCACGGGGCGGGAACTGAAGCTTTCTTT.

V usage is TRBV27 and J usage is TRBJ1-4; the D is unclear. Germline values: CDR1 MNHEY, CDR2 SMNVEV (reference sequence). This CDR3 comprises 15 residues. V lost 5 bases, J lost 8 bases, and 18 bases lay in between. CDR3: CASSPTSRFWEKLFF. CDR3 in DNA: TGTGCCAGCAGTCCCACCTCCCGGTTTTGGGAAAAACTGTTTTTT.

CDR3 amino acids: CASSLGGNSGNTIYF. The CDR3 DNA reads as TGCGCCAGCAGCTTGGGCGGAAACTCTGGAAACACCATATATTTT. V usage is TRBV5-1 and J usage is TRBJ1-3; D gene unclear. V dropped 0 bases and J dropped 0 bases, with 7 bases sitting between them. The germline gives CDR1 SGHRS, CDR2 YFSETQ. CDR3 length: 15 amino acids. The variable domain in full, completed from reference TRBV5-1 and TRBJ1-3, reads KAGVTQTPRYLIKTRGQQVTLSCSPISGHRSVSWYQQTPGQGLQFLFEYFSETQRNKGNFPGRFSGRQFSNSRSEMNVSTLELGDSALYLCASSLGGNSGNTIYFGEGSWLTVV.

For this clone: Other DNA sequences of this sample code for an identical CDR3. V usage is TRBV19 and J usage is TRBJ1-5; 7 bases line up with TRBD1. The CDR3 totals 13 residues. Germline V gene lookup returns CDR1 LNHDA and CDR2 SQIVND (reference sequence). Trimming at V came to 9 bases and at J to 2 bases, leaving 4 bases not matched to a gene. This CDR3 reads CASRDRGNQPQHF. Here the CDR3 DNA reads TGTGCCAGCCGAGACAGGGGCAATCAGCCCCAGCATTTT.

This chain joins TRBV7-3 and TRBJ2-1; TRBD2 might be the D (6 bases). This CDR3 is built from 15 residues. CDR1 SGHTA and CDR2 FQGTGA come from the germline V gene. V was cut by 4 bases and J by 7 bases, with 17 bases left in between. DNA of the CDR3: TGTGCCAGCAGCTACGGCCTAGCTCGGGGGAATGAGCAGTTCTTC. Its translation: CASSYGLARGNEQFF.